This TCR delta chain was documented in a study of gamma-delta T cells after stem cell transplantation. TCRdb re-processed the RT-PCR reads via CATT. The table records about 1,600 delta-chain clones, roughly 7.7% of them present only once. Per germline, CDR1 GEAIGNYY and CDR2 EKD. This CDR3 is built from 20 residues. As concerns this clone: Mismatch with germline at one junction end may stem from a read error.

Sequencing input: gamma-delta T cells. This TCR derives from a human donor. It is not recorded whose cells these are; they may come from a transplant donor. The chain has TRDV2 and TRDJ1, with 9 bases aligning to TRDD2. The CDR3 coding sequence is TGTGCCTGTGACTCCCTTCCTACGGTGAAGGGGGGGCTTTACACCGATACACTCATCTTT. Residues: CACDSLPTVKGGLYTDTLIF.